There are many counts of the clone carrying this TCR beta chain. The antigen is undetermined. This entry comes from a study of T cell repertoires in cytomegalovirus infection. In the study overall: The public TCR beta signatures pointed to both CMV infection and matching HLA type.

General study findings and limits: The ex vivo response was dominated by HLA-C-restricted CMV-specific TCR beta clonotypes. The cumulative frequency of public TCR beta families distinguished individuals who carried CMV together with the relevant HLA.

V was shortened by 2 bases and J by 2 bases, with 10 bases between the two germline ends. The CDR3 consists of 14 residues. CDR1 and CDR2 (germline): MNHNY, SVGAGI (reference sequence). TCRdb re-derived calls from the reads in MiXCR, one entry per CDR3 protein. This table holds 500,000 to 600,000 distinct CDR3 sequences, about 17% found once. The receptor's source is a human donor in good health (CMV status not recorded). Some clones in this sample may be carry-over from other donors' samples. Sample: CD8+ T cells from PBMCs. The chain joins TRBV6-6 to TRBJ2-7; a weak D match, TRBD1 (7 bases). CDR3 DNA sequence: TGTGCCAGCAGTTACCAGGGGGGAGCCTACGAGCAGTACTTC. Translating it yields CASSYQGGAYEQYF.